A selection of T cell receptor beta chains follows, all from one sample in a study of PD-1 blockade in classical Hodgkin lymphoma. Profiled with immunoSEQ multiplex PCR; TCRdb holds only in-frame clones, not every one. The profile shows 25,000 to 40,000 clones, 70% to 80% of them singletons. Sequences were derived from peripheral blood mononuclear cells (PBMCs), sampled before the fourth cycle of nivolumab. The receptors derive from a human donor with classical Hodgkin lymphoma. CDR3s include the opening cysteine and the closing phenylalanine or tryptophan. A D gene is named only where the DNA matches it firmly.

d_gene: -; j_gene: TRBJ2-7; v_gene: TRBV28; CDR3aa: CASSFGQDYEQYF
d_gene: -; j_gene: TRBJ1-1; v_gene: TRBV30; CDR3aa: CAWSVEVSTEAFF
d_gene: -; j_gene: TRBJ1-2; v_gene: TRBV7-6; CDR3aa: CASSFPPYHGYTF
d_gene: TRBD2; j_gene: TRBJ2-7; v_gene: TRBV7-2; CDR3aa: CASSQGLGYEQYF
d_gene: -; j_gene: TRBJ2-7; v_gene: TRBV29-1; CDR3aa: CSVEFRPWEQYF
d_gene: -; j_gene: TRBJ2-7; v_gene: TRBV6-5; CDR3aa: CASDPSGPSQYEQYF
d_gene: -; j_gene: TRBJ2-7; v_gene: TRBV6-4; CDR3aa: CASSDSEGANEQYF
d_gene: TRBD1; j_gene: TRBJ2-2; v_gene: TRBV9; CDR3aa: CASSVDRTGGQTGELFF
d_gene: TRBD1; j_gene: TRBJ2-7; v_gene: TRBV5-1; CDR3aa: CARRDSTYEQYF
d_gene: -; j_gene: TRBJ2-7; v_gene: TRBV27; CDR3aa: CASSLGQTYEQYF
d_gene: -; j_gene: TRBJ2-5; v_gene: TRBV7-3; CDR3aa: CASSLNPSGTQYF
d_gene: -; j_gene: TRBJ2-6; v_gene: TRBV11-2; CDR3aa: CAGSASSGANVLTF
d_gene: TRBD1; j_gene: TRBJ2-5; v_gene: TRBV5-5; CDR3aa: CASSLVSGGWSGETQYF
d_gene: TRBD2; j_gene: TRBJ2-1; v_gene: TRBV5-1; CDR3aa: CASSVIAGVNNEQFF
d_gene: -; j_gene: TRBJ2-7; v_gene: TRBV28; CDR3aa: CASSSPRGEDGYEQYF
d_gene: -; j_gene: TRBJ1-3; v_gene: TRBV29-1; CDR3aa: CSARGTPGNTIYF
d_gene: TRBD1; j_gene: TRBJ2-3; v_gene: TRBV11-2; CDR3aa: CASSPWTGTLLPF
d_gene: -; j_gene: TRBJ1-6; v_gene: TRBV6-1; CDR3aa: CASSGGRFSSYNSPLHF
d_gene: -; j_gene: TRBJ2-7; v_gene: TRBV27; CDR3aa: CASKGSGAQLRQQYF
d_gene: -; j_gene: TRBJ1-4; v_gene: TRBV21-1; CDR3aa: CASSKVAVNNEKLFF
d_gene: -; j_gene: TRBJ2-5; v_gene: TRBV7-9; CDR3aa: CASSLAASRETQYF
d_gene: -; j_gene: TRBJ1-6; v_gene: TRBV4-3; CDR3aa: CASSQEHSPLHF